These T cell receptor beta chains were read from a single sample in a study of cytomegalovirus exposure and HLA in healthy donors. Produced via immunoSEQ multiplex PCR; TCRdb's table is partial and in-frame only. The sample holds more than 140,000 clones, over 60% seen once. The sample taken for sequencing was PBMCs. Receptor source: a woman aged 30 to 39 in good health and CMV-seropositive. CDR3s include the opening cysteine and the closing phenylalanine or tryptophan. A D gene is named only where the DNA matches it firmly. For some rows the clone size is stated as once, few or many, or as a class when expanded; others skip it.

>TRBV4-2|15|.|TRBJ2-3|.
TGTGCCAGCAGCCAGGGGACTCCCCAGGGAGATACGCAGTATTTT
CASSQGTPQGDTQYF
>TRBV19|16|once|TRBJ2-3|TRBD2
TGTGCCAGTAGTATAGGTCTGACTAGCCGAACAGATACGCAGTATTTT
CASSIGLTSRTDTQYF
>TRBV6-1|17|.|TRBJ2-3|TRBD2
TGTGCCAGCAGTGAGGTGGCCCTAGCGGGAGCTCCAGATACGCAGTATTTT
CASSEVALAGAPDTQYF
>TRBV27|14|few|TRBJ1-5|.
TGTGCCAGCAGTTTATTCGCCGGGAATCAGCCCCAGCATTTT
CASSLFAGNQPQHF
>TRBV6-5|15|.|TRBJ1-6|TRBD1
TGTGCCAGCAACAGGGGTTACTCCTATAATTCACCCCTCCACTTT
CASNRGYSYNSPLHF
>TRBV10-2|14|.|TRBJ2-2|.
TGCGCCAGCAGTGAGTCCTCTCAGGGGGGGGAGCTGTTTTTT
CASSESSQGGELFF
>TRBV7-9|14|.|TRBJ1-1|TRBD1
TGTGCCAGCAGCCGACAGGGAATCGACACTGAAGCTTTCTTT
CASSRQGIDTEAFF
>TRBV7-9|12|few|TRBJ2-1|.
TGTGCCAGCAGCCATAGGGGTGATGAGCAGTTCTTC
CASSHRGDEQFF
>TRBV11-2|14|.|TRBJ1-2|TRBD1
TGTGCCAGCAGCCTACTACAGGGGGTTGGTGGCTACACCTTC
CASSLLQGVGGYTF
>TRBV28|15|.|TRBJ1-5|TRBD1
TGTGCCAGCAGTTCCCCCGGGACAGCTAATCAGCCCCAGCATTTT
CASSSPGTANQPQHF
>TRBV5-5|15|.|TRBJ1-5|.
TGTGCCAGCAGCTTGGGCCAGGGAACCAATCAGCCCCAGCATTTT
CASSLGQGTNQPQHF
>TRBV5-1|14|.|TRBJ1-2|.
TGCGCCAGCAGCTTGGATGGTGCGCGGTATGGCTACACCTTC
CASSLDGARYGYTF
>TRBV11-2|13|.|TRBJ2-7|TRBD1
TGTGCCAGCAGCCCGGACAGGGAGTCCGAGCAGTACTTC
CASSPDRESEQYF
>TRBV4-1|17|.|TRBJ1-5|.
TGCGCCAGCAGCCAAGAATTTTGGGAGAGACCCGGCGGAATCCAGCATTTT
CASSQEFWERPGGIQHF
>TRBV30|15|few|TRBJ1-4|.
TGTGCCTGGAGTACAGGGTCGAGCACTAATGAAAAACTGTTTTTT
CAWSTGSSTNEKLFF
>TRBV11-2|15|.|TRBJ1-1|TRBD1
TGTGCCAGCAGCGATCCAGGGGGCATCGACACTGAAGCTTTCTTT
CASSDPGGIDTEAFF
>TRBV6-5|13|few|TRBJ1-2|.
TGTGCCAGCAGTCCCGGGGGGGACTATGGCTACACCTTC
CASSPGGDYGYTF
>TRBV6-5|13|.|TRBJ1-2|TRBD1
TGTGCCAGCAGTTCCGACAGGGGCTATGGCTACACCTTC
CASSSDRGYGYTF
>TRBV19|15|.|TRBJ1-1|.
TGTGCCAGTAGTGGACCCAGGGAGGTGGACACTGAAGCTTTCTTT
CASSGPREVDTEAFF
>TRBV5-1|13|.|TRBJ1-5|.
TGCGCCAGCAGCGCTCGGGGGGATCAGCCCCAGCATTTT
CASSARGDQPQHF
>TRBV28|14|.|TRBJ1-1|.
TGTGCCAGCAGTTTCGGGGAACCAGACACTGAAGCTTTCTTT
CASSFGEPDTEAFF
>TRBV5-6|13|.|TRBJ2-3|.
TGTGCCAGCAGCTTTGGCCAGGGGGATACGCAGTATTTT
CASSFGQGDTQYF
>TRBV2|14|.|TRBJ1-1|.
TGTGCCAGCAGTGAAGCACCCCCCGGCACTGAAGCTTTCTTT
CASSEAPPGTEAFF
>TRBV11-2|11|.|TRBJ2-7|.
TGTGCCAGCAGCCCAATCTACGAGCAGTACTTC
CASSPIYEQYF
>TRBV5-1|16|.|TRBJ2-1|TRBD2
TGCGCCAGCAGCCCGGGACTAGCGGGAAGTATCGATGAGCAGTTCTTC
CASSPGLAGSIDEQFF
>TRBV19|16|.|TRBJ1-2|.
TGTGCCAGTAAGGTATCAGCGGGGGTAGGAGTTGGTGGCTACACCTTC
CASKVSAGVGVGGYTF
>TRBV7-2|14|once|TRBJ1-5|TRBD1
TGTGCCAGCAGCATTCGACAGGGGAGTCAGCCCCAGCATTTT
CASSIRQGSQPQHF
>TRBV6-1|14|.|TRBJ2-1|TRBD1
TGTGCCATCGCCCGGACAGGTTTGGTTAATGAGCAGTTCTTC
CAIARTGLVNEQFF
>TRBV7-2|15|.|TRBJ2-1|.
TGTGCCAGCAGCCCCAGGGCCGAGAACTACAATGAGCAGTTCTTC
CASSPRAENYNEQFF
>TRBV13|16|.|TRBJ1-2|TRBD1
TGTGCCAGCAGCTACCTCGACAGGGCTGCCTGGGGGGGCTACACCTTC
CASSYLDRAAWGGYTF
>TRBV7-8|16|few|TRBJ1-6|.
TGTGCCAGCAGCTTAGGAGACAGGTCCTATAATTCACCCCTCCACTTT
CASSLGDRSYNSPLHF
>TRBV11-2|14|.|TRBJ2-7|.
TGTGCCAGCAGCTTAGATCCAGGGGTATCCGAGCAGTACTTC
CASSLDPGVSEQYF
>TRBV25-1|15|.|TRBJ1-1|TRBD1
TGTGCCAGCAGTGAATATCCAGGGGGCAACACTGAAGCTTTCTTT
CASSEYPGGNTEAFF
>TRBV5-8|15|.|TRBJ2-1|TRBD2
TGTGCCAGCAGCCCGGGGACTAGCAGCTACAATGAGCAGTTCTTC
CASSPGTSSYNEQFF
>TRBV19|16|few|TRBJ2-1|TRBD1
TGTGCCAGTAGTAACCGTGGACAGGGGGCGTACAATGAGCAGTTCTTC
CASSNRGQGAYNEQFF
>TRBV6-5|15|few|TRBJ1-6|.
TGTGCCAGCAGTTATGTTCCAGATACTAATTCACCCCTCCACTTT
CASSYVPDTNSPLHF
>TRBV2|12|.|TRBJ1-1|.
TGTGCCAGCTCGGCGGCCGTCACTGAAGCTTTCTTT
CASSAAVTEAFF
>TRBV29-1|15|.|TRBJ2-3|.
TGCAGCGTTGAAGACCGGCAGGGATTCACAGATACGCAGTATTTT
CSVEDRQGFTDTQYF
>TRBV10-3|16|.|TRBJ2-3|TRBD2
TGTGCCATCAGTGAAAGCGGGAGAAGCCTCACAGATACGCAGTATTTT
CAISESGRSLTDTQYF